This T cell receptor (beta chain) is from a study of cytomegalovirus exposure and HLA in healthy donors. Assay used: immunoSEQ multiplex PCR; TCRdb lists only in-frame clones, some missing. The sample carries 120,000 to 150,000 clones, roughly 90% recorded once. The germline V gene encodes CDR1 SGHRS and CDR2 YFSETQ. The ends lost 1 base at V and 5 bases at J; junction bases unmatched: 2. This CDR3 has 14 residues. This rearrangement joins TRBV5-1 to TRBJ1-4, with TRBD1 matching 7 bases. The sample taken for sequencing was PBMCs. This clonotype originated in a man aged 18 to 30 in good health and CMV-seropositive. CDR3 sequence reads: CASSLKQGNEKLFF. CDR3 sequence (DNA): TGCGCCAGCAGCTTGAAACAGGGGAATGAAAAACTGTTTTTT.